This passage covers 12 T cell receptor beta chains from one sample sequenced in a study of cytomegalovirus exposure and HLA in healthy donors (dated by TCRdb to about 2017). The library relied on the immunoSEQ multiplex PCR assay. For the multiplex PCR, a mixture combining 60 forward primers for TCR Vbeta segments and 13 reverse primers for TCR Jbeta segments was used. TCRdb obtained this table from immuneACCESS and retained in-frame rearrangements with V and J assigned. These tables miss some clones; where compared with another copy, unresolved V genes account for less than half of the shortfall, and the remainder is unexplained. Present in this sample are about 160,000 clones, approximately 86% of which were seen just once. The ten top clones hold just under 2% of the sample. Input material: PBMCs. These TCRs come from a woman under 30 in good health and CMV-seronegative.

The chain employs TRBV9 and TRBJ2-2; 15 positions match TRBD2. This CDR3 comprises 17 residues. Losses at the gene ends were 4 bases for V and 3 bases for J; bases not matched to a gene: 4. Germline V gives CDR1 SGDLS, CDR2 YYNGEE. For the CDR3, the DNA is TGTGCCAGCAGCTCGGGACTAGCGGGGGGCGACACCGGGGAGCTGTTTTTT. This gives the protein CASSSGLAGGDTGELFF.

The V gene is TRBV7-6, the J gene TRBJ1-2; TRBD1 agrees at 7 bases. V was clipped by 0 bases and J by 4 bases; unmatched bases: 5. The CDR3 is 15 amino acids. Looked up from germline, CDR1 is SGHVS and CDR2 is FNYEAQ. CDR3 residues: CASSLAVGQTYGYTF. CDR3 sequence (DNA): TGTGCCAGCAGCTTAGCCGTGGGACAGACCTATGGCTACACCTTC.

The chain combines TRBV19 with TRBJ2-7; D is unclear. Trimming removed 5 bases from V and 0 bases from J, with 11 bases in between. The CDR3 spans 14 residues. The V gene's germline CDR1 is LNHDA and CDR2 SQIVND (reference sequence). CDR3 in amino acids: CASSLKLTSYEQYF. CDR3 DNA: TGTGCCAGTAGTCTTAAGCTTACCTCCTACGAGCAGTACTTC.

The gene calls are TRBV14 and TRBJ2-1, with D possibly being TRBD2 (6 bases). The CDR3 totals 15 residues. Trimming cost V 5 bases and J 7 bases, with 18 bases left between them. Germline V gene lookup returns CDR1 SGHDN and CDR2 FVKESK. This chain's CDR3 is CASSLRLGVGNEQFF. Written as DNA, the CDR3 is TGTGCCAGCAGCTTGCGACTAGGCGTCGGGAATGAGCAGTTCTTC.

J is TRBJ2-1 and V is TRBV28, with 8 bases fitting TRBD2. Trimming at V came to 5 bases and at J to 9 bases, leaving 21 bases not matched to a gene. The CDR3 length is 18 residues. Germline V gene sequence: CDR1 MDHEN, CDR2 SYDVKM. This chain's CDR3 is CASSQGGVEGLGGAEQFF. CDR3 DNA: TGTGCCAGCAGTCAAGGGGGGGTTGAGGGACTAGGGGGTGCTGAGCAGTTCTTC. The full variable domain, with the rest looked up from reference TRBV28 and TRBJ2-1, is DVKVTQSSRYLVKRTGEKVFLECVQDMDHENMFWYRQDPGLGLRLIYFSYDVKMKEKGDIPEGYSVSREKKERFSLILESASTNQTSMYLCASSQGGVEGLGGAEQFFGPGTRLTVL.

The chain uses TRBV11-2 and TRBJ2-3; D perhaps matches TRBD1 (5 bases). CDR1 and CDR2 (germline): SGHAT, FQNNGV. The CDR3 loop spans 15 amino acids. V lost 4 bases, J lost 4 bases, and 15 bases lay in between. CDR3 sequence: CASSSSVGASDTQYF. The CDR3 DNA reads TGTGCCAGCAGCTCGTCGGTAGGGGCCTCAGATACGCAGTATTTT.

This chain connects TRBV2 to TRBJ1-1, with D unclear. Trimming shortened V by 2 bases and J by 3 bases, and 10 bases separated the two germline ends. The CDR3 is 14 amino acids. Germline-derived CDR1 and CDR2 are SNHLY and FYNNEI. CDR3 amino acids: CASSEKWSDTEAFF. The CDR3 DNA follows: TGTGCCAGCAGTGAAAAGTGGTCGGACACTGAAGCTTTCTTT.

This clone has a handful of counts. This CDR3 is CASSVTEDNEKLFF. The CDR3 DNA is TGTGCCAGCAGTGTGACAGAAGACAATGAAAAACTGTTTTTT. The V gene is TRBV6-1, the J gene TRBJ1-4, with D possibly being TRBD1 (5 bases). Germline loops: CDR1 MNHNS, CDR2 SASEGT. CDR3 length: 14 residues. Trimming took off 4 bases at V and 5 bases at J, with 11 bases between the two ends.

This clone was counted once. The chain is built from TRBV15 and TRBJ2-7; TRBD2 matches 12 bases. Germline lookup yields CDR1 LNHNV and CDR2 YYDKDF (reference sequence). Trimming cost V 4 bases and J 4 bases; bases outside gene matches: 17. This CDR3 region has 19 residues. The CDR3 spells CATSKGGLRTSGTSYEQYF. CDR3 nucleotides: TGTGCCACCAGCAAAGGGGGACTCCGGACTAGCGGGACTTCGTACGAGCAGTACTTC.

This clone was detected a few times. The chain has TRBV15 and TRBJ2-6, with 8 bases fitting TRBD1. Germline V CDR1 and CDR2: LNHNV, YYDKDF (reference sequence). J gave up 2 bases and V 6 bases, and 6 bases lay outside the gene matches. CDR3 size: 16 residues. The CDR3 bases are TGTGCCACCAGTCCGACAGGGGAGGCTGGGGCCAACGTCCTGACTTTC. This codes for CATSPTGEAGANVLTF.

This chain links TRBV28 with TRBJ1-1; D perhaps matches TRBD1 (5 bases). CDR1 is MDHEN, CDR2 SYDVKM, per germline. There are 14 residues in the CDR3. Trimming stripped 6 bases from V and 1 base from J, with 12 bases between. CDR3 coding DNA: TGTGCCAGCAGCCCCGGACACACGAACACTGAAGCTTTCTTT. Encoded protein: CASSPGHTNTEAFF.

This clone appeared once. CDR3 DNA: TGTGCCAGCAGTTCTCCGGGACTAGCGGGAGCGAGGGTGACCGGGGAGCTGTTTTTT. This sequence encodes CASSSPGLAGARVTGELFF. V gene TRBV2 combines with J gene TRBJ2-2; TRBD2 agrees at 14 bases. Germline CDR1 reads SNHLY; CDR2 reads FYNNEI. Trimming cost V 5 bases and J 5 bases; bases outside gene matches: 13. This CDR3 spans 19 amino acids. Drawing the rest from reference TRBV2 and TRBJ2-2, the complete variable domain is EPEVTQTPSHQVTQMGQEVILRCVPISNHLYFYWYRQILGQKVEFLVSFYNNEISEKSEIFDDQFSVERPDGSNFTLKIRSTKLEDSAMYFCASSSPGLAGARVTGELFFGEGSRLTVL.